Included here is one TCR beta chain sequence, with context. A much larger clone lies a single base off, so this may be a read error. The CDR3 is 17 amino acids. Germline lookup yields CDR1 SNHLY and CDR2 FYNNEI. Investigators amplified TCR beta CDR3 regions from RNA transcripts. In the first round, RT-PCR was carried out with HTBI primers, and a multiplex PCR formed the second round. From the multiplex PCR reads, TCRdb called clonotypes with MiXCR, one entry per CDR3 protein. The sample lists around 1.1 million distinct CDR3 sequences; 35% to 45% were seen once. This sample was included in a study of Graves' ophthalmopathy and Graves' hyperthyroidism.

The rearrangement uses TRBV2 and TRBJ2-6, with D tentatively TRBD1 (5 bases). This sequence was found in an adult man with Graves' hyperthyroidism. The sequenced sample consisted of peripheral blood or thyroid tissue (not recorded which). CDR3 loop: CASSRAGSSSGANVLTF. In DNA form, the CDR3 reads TGCGCCAGCAGCAGGGCAGGTTCGAGTTCTGGGGCCAACGTCCTGACTTTC.